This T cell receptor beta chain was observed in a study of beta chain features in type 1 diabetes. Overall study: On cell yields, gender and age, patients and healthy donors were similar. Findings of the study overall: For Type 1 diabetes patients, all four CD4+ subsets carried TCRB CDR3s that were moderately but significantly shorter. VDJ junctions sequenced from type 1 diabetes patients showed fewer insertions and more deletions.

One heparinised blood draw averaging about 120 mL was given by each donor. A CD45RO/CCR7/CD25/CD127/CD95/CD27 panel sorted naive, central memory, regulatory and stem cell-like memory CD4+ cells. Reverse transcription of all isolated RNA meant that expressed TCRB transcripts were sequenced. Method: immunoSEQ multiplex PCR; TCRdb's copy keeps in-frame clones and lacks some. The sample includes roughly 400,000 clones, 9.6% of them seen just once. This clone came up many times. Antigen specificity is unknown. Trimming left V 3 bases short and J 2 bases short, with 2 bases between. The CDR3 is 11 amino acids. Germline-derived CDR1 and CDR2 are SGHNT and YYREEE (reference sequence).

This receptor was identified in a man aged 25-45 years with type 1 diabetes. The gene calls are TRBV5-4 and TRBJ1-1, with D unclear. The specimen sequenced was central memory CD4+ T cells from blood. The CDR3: CASSSNTEAFF. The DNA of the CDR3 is TGTGCCAGCAGCTCAAACACTGAAGCTTTCTTT.